This T cell receptor (beta chain) was identified during a study of tumor-infiltrating lymphocytes in primary liver carcinoma. Note on this clonotype: This may come from a read error, since a much larger clone is one base off.

Taking about 17-31 mg of unsorted bulk tissue, the authors co-extracted RNA and DNA. The CDR3 is 15 residues long. CDR1 and CDR2 (germline): MDHEN, SYDVKM. The input was about 500 ng total RNA; TCR beta cDNA was made from it with a constant-region primer. Three rounds of nested multiplex PCR with slightly modified ARM-PCR produced TCR beta libraries. The first two PCR rounds used TRBV1-TRBV30 forward primers with a C-beta reverse primer, about 10 cycles each. Each CDR3 protein gets one entry after TCRdb re-called the multiplex PCR reads with MiXCR. The table includes roughly 100,000 distinct CDR3 sequences, around 73% detected once.

The clonotype was recovered from a woman aged 55-69 years with primary liver carcinoma and hepatitis B virus infection. The chain carries TRBV28 and TRBJ2-5, with a weak D call TRBD1 (6 bases). Sequencing was performed on liver tumor tissue from sampling region 2. Subset given: tumor region T2, inferior pole. CDR3 sequence reads: CAGSPGHSQGETQYF. The CDR3 DNA is TGTGCCGGCAGCCCGGGACATTCCCAGGGAGAGACCCAGTACTTC.